The following is a TCR beta chain sequence with its context. Its antigen is unknown. These data come from a study of CD4+ T cells in melanoma. V was clipped by 2 bases and J by 4 bases; unmatched bases: 9. The germline CDR1 and CDR2 sequences are SGHRS and YFSETQ. This CDR3 spans 17 amino acids. Study results and limitations: A reported correlation linked neoantigen-specific CD4+ T cells to CD8+, macrophage and B cell function. In melanoma, neoantigen-specific CD4+ T cells reportedly differed in differentiation state.

Repertoires were generated with immunoSEQ multiplex PCR, while TCRdb's copy carries only in-frame clones and drops some. The sample consists of more than 110,000 clones, 80% to 95% of them appearing once. The sequence was obtained from a human donor with melanoma. The V call is TRBV5-1, the J call TRBJ1-1, with 12 nucleotides matching TRBD1. CDR3 amino acids: CASSFNPGQGARTEAFF. CDR3 bases: TGCGCCAGCAGCTTTAATCCGGGACAGGGGGCGCGCACTGAAGCTTTCTTT.